Below are 23 T cell receptor beta chains sequenced from a single sample in a study of cytomegalovirus exposure and HLA in healthy donors. With 60 Vbeta and 13 Jbeta primers, the PCR was carried out. TCRdb's table, derived via immunoSEQ multiplex PCR, lists solely in-frame clones and lacks some. The sample lists under 100,000 clones; 70% to 85% were seen once. The sequenced material came from PBMCs. Receptors were obtained from a young man in good health and CMV-seronegative.

This chain connects TRBV28 to TRBJ2-7; TRBD2 might be the D (6 bases). The CDR3 has 13 amino acids. Germline CDR1 reads MDHEN; CDR2 reads SYDVKM. Trimming removed 6 bases at V and 6 bases at J, with 15 bases between. CDR3 amino acids: CASRLAAVREQYF. Written as DNA, the CDR3 is TGTGCCAGCAGGTTAGCGGCAGTCCGCGAGCAGTACTTC.

V usage is TRBV6-4 and J usage is TRBJ2-2; TRBD1 matches at 7 bases. The CDR3 spans 15 residues. Germline assignment: CDR1 MRHNA and CDR2 SNTAGT. V was pared by 5 bases and J by 1 base, with 4 bases of the junction left unmatched. CDR3 amino acids: CASSRGHGNTGELFF. DNA of the CDR3: TGTGCCAGCAGTAGGGGGCACGGGAACACCGGGGAGCTGTTTTTT.

The chain employs TRBV19 and TRBJ2-1; D may be TRBD2 (5 bases). The germline V gene has CDR1 LNHDA and CDR2 SQIVND (reference sequence). CDR3 length: 15 amino acids. Between the trimmed V and J ends, which lost 3 bases and 8 bases, there was a span of 17 bases. The CDR3 reads CASSISSTRSDEQFF. DNA for the CDR3: TGTGCCAGTAGTATCTCTTCTACTCGTAGCGATGAGCAGTTCTTC.

This chain uses TRBV27 with TRBJ1-1, with TRBD1 matching 8 bases. The CDR3 is 12 amino acids. The V gene's germline CDR1 is MNHEY and CDR2 SMNVEV (reference sequence). Trimming at V came to 6 bases and at J to 6 bases, leaving 3 bases not matched to a gene. DNA of the CDR3: TGTGCCAGCAGAACAGGGGGAGCTGAAGCTTTCTTT. Residues: CASRTGGAEAFF.

CDR3 bases: TGTGCCAGCAGCTTGGTCGGCCAGGTAACGAATCAGCCCCAGCATTTT. This gives the protein CASSLVGQVTNQPQHF. The chain uses TRBV5-5 and TRBJ1-5; D remains unclear. The CDR3 loop spans 16 amino acids. Trimming took 0 bases from V and 4 from J, leaving 14 bases between them. CDR1 SGHKS and CDR2 YYEKEE come from the germline V gene (reference sequence). The full variable domain, with the rest looked up from reference TRBV5-5 and TRBJ1-5, is DAGVTQSPTHLIKTRGQQVTLRCSPISGHKSVSWYQQVLGQGPQFIFQYYEKEERGRGNFPDRFSARQFPNYSSELNVNALLLGDSALYLCASSLVGQVTNQPQHFGDGTRLSIL.

The chain links TRBV14 to TRBJ1-4; TRBD1 matches at 8 bases. Germline V CDR1 and CDR2: SGHDN, FVKESK. There are 16 residues in the CDR3. V shed 3 bases, J shed 8 bases, and the junction held 11 bases outside the gene matches. Here the CDR3 reads CASSQLLGQGSEKLFF. The CDR3 region has the DNA TGTGCCAGCAGCCAGCTCCTAGGACAGGGATCAGAAAAACTGTTTTTT.

This sequence joins TRBV2 and TRBJ2-7; D is possibly TRBD2 (6 bases). CDR3 size: 13 residues. Germline V gives CDR1 SNHLY, CDR2 FYNNEI. V was cut by 1 base and J by 6 bases, with 10 bases left in between. CDR3 in DNA: TGTGCCAGCAGTGAAGAGGCGGGGTTCGAGCAGTACTTC. Protein sequence: CASSEEAGFEQYF.

The sample holds a few counts of this clone. The chain carries TRBV7-8 and TRBJ1-5; D may be TRBD1 (6 bases). This CDR3 contains 16 residues. Trimming left V 1 base short and J 0 bases short, with 10 bases between. Germline assignment: CDR1 SGHVS and CDR2 FQNEAQ. The CDR3 coding sequence is TGTGCCAGCAGCTTAGGGACAGCCCTTAGCAATCAGCCCCAGCATTTT. Residues: CASSLGTALSNQPQHF.

The rearrangement joins TRBV27 to TRBJ1-1; D remains unclear. The CDR3 has 14 residues. CDR1 is MNHEY and CDR2 is SMNVEV in the germline V gene (reference sequence). The ends were cut back, 3 bases at V and 0 bases at J, with 8 bases in the middle. The CDR3 here is CASSLFFMNTEAFF. CDR3 bases: TGTGCCAGCAGTTTGTTTTTCATGAACACTGAAGCTTTCTTT.

As DNA, the CDR3 is TGTGCCAGCAGCGTAGCTAGCGGGGGGCACACAGATACGCAGTATTTT. Its protein is CASSVASGGHTDTQYF. The genes are TRBV9 and TRBJ2-3, with 11 bases aligning to TRBD2. The germline CDR1 and CDR2 sequences are SGDLS and YYNGEE. There are 16 residues in the CDR3. After removal of 0 bases from V and 2 bases from J, the junction contained 2 bases not matched to a gene.

The V call is TRBV2, the J call TRBJ2-3; 8 bases are a match to TRBD1. J gave up 6 bases and V 6 bases, and 17 bases lay outside the gene matches. CDR3 size: 17 residues. Germline V gives CDR1 SNHLY, CDR2 FYNNEI. In DNA form, the CDR3 reads TGTGCCAGCAGCGGGCGCACGGGACAGGTCTTCATGGATACGCAGTATTTT. This gives the protein CASSGRTGQVFMDTQYF.

The chain joins TRBV2 to TRBJ2-5, with D unclear. With 6 bases removed from V and 5 bases from J, the gap between germline ends came to 13 bases. CDR3 length: 13 amino acids. Germline CDR1 reads SNHLY; CDR2 reads FYNNEI. The CDR3 sequence is CASSSGGTETQYF. The CDR3 bases are TGTGCCAGCAGCAGTGGCGGTACCGAGACCCAGTACTTC. Drawing the rest from reference TRBV2 and TRBJ2-5, the complete variable domain is EPEVTQTPSHQVTQMGQEVILRCVPISNHLYFYWYRQILGQKVEFLVSFYNNEISEKSEIFDDQFSVERPDGSNFTLKIRSTKLEDSAMYFCASSSGGTETQYFGPGTRLLVL.

V and J are TRBV15 and TRBJ1-6; D is undetermined. Germline V gene lookup returns CDR1 LNHNV and CDR2 YYDKDF (reference sequence). Trimming took 5 bases from V and 6 from J, leaving 8 bases between them. This CDR3 is 13 amino acids long. Here the CDR3 reads CATSHLTNSPLHF. CDR3 in DNA: TGTGCCACCAGCCACTTAACTAATTCACCCCTCCACTTT.

V is TRBV18 and J is TRBJ1-3; a possible D gene is TRBD1 (5 bases). CDR3 length: 16 residues. Germline V gene lookup returns CDR1 KGHSH and CDR2 LQKENI. Trimming took off 3 bases at V and 0 bases at J, with 12 bases between the two ends. The CDR3 coding sequence is TGTGCCAGCTCACCGGGACTCCCCGACTCTGGAAACACCATATATTTT. Amino acid sequence: CASSPGLPDSGNTIYF.

This rearrangement joins TRBV5-5 to TRBJ2-7; no definite D call. The CDR3 consists of 13 residues. CDR1 and CDR2 from the germline V gene are SGHKS and YYEKEE (reference sequence). Trimming left V 3 bases short and J 0 bases short, with 7 bases between. This CDR3 is CASSSPLSYEQYF. The CDR3 DNA reads TGTGCCAGCAGCTCCCCACTCTCCTACGAGCAGTACTTC.

The genes are TRBV5-1 and TRBJ2-3; D perhaps matches TRBD2 (5 bases). Deletions cut 0 bases from V and 4 bases from J, with 12 bases between. The CDR3 has 15 amino acids. Germline values: CDR1 SGHRS, CDR2 YFSETQ. The CDR3, as DNA: TGCGCCAGCAGCTTGGGACAAGGGAGTGCAGATACGCAGTATTTT. It is translated as CASSLGQGSADTQYF.

The chain couples TRBV7-8 to TRBJ2-7; TRBD2 aligns across 11 bases. Trimming removed 5 bases from V and 7 bases from J; junction bases left unmatched: 16. The CDR3 is 17 residues long. CDR1 is SGHVS and CDR2 is FQNEAQ in the germline V gene. This CDR3 reads CASSVPTTGTSGGEQYF. The CDR3 DNA reads as TGTGCCAGCAGCGTTCCCACAACCGGGACTAGCGGTGGGGAGCAGTACTTC.

The chain employs TRBV27 and TRBJ1-6, with 11 nucleotides matching TRBD1. The germline gives CDR1 MNHEY, CDR2 SMNVEV (reference sequence). Losses at the gene ends were 6 bases for V and 0 bases for J; bases not matched to a gene: 10. The CDR3 runs to 19 residues. The CDR3 DNA sequence: TGTGCCAGCAGACTGTCGGGACAGGGGGTCTTCTCCTATAATTCACCCCTCCACTTT. Its protein product is CASRLSGQGVFSYNSPLHF.

There are a few counts of this clone. The CDR3 reads CAWSVTVSNQPQHF. The DNA of the CDR3 is TGTGCCTGGAGTGTTACAGTTAGCAATCAGCCCCAGCATTTT. V is TRBV30 and J is TRBJ1-5; D remains ambiguous. The germline V and J ends were trimmed by 0 bases and 0 bases, with 6 bases remaining between them. The CDR3 contains 14 residues. Germline assignment: CDR1 GTSNPN and CDR2 SVGIG (reference sequence).

The V and J genes are TRBV5-1 and TRBJ2-1, with 10 bases that match TRBD2. J lost 4 bases, V lost 3 bases, and 1 base had no gene match. The germline V gene encodes CDR1 SGHRS and CDR2 YFSETQ. CDR3 length: 14 amino acids. The CDR3 nucleotides are TGCGCCAGCAGCTCGACTAGCGGGTACAATGAGCAGTTCTTC. This sequence encodes CASSSTSGYNEQFF.

This clone was counted a single time. Other DNA sequences in the same sample also yield this CDR3. This chain joins TRBV19 and TRBJ1-5; D gene uncertain. There are 14 residues in the CDR3. Germline V gene lookup returns CDR1 LNHDA and CDR2 SQIVND (reference sequence). The germline V and J ends were trimmed by 8 bases and 0 bases, with 11 bases remaining between them. CDR3 sequence (DNA): TGTGCCAGTGCCCGAGGCTATAGCAATCAGCCCCAGCATTTT. As protein: CASARGYSNQPQHF.

The chain employs TRBV29-1 and TRBJ2-7, with 7 positions matching TRBD2. The V gene end was trimmed by 4 bases and the J gene end by 0 bases; junction bases not matched to a gene: 3. The CDR3 is 13 amino acids. CDR1 is SQVTM and CDR2 is ANQGSEA in the germline V gene. The CDR3 DNA reads TGCAGCGTTGCCGGGGGGACCTCCTACGAGCAGTACTTC. Encoded protein: CSVAGGTSYEQYF.

The rearrangement uses TRBV7-9 and TRBJ2-7, with D tentatively TRBD2 (5 bases). V was cut by 4 bases and J by 5 bases, with 15 bases left in between. CDR1 is SEHNR and CDR2 is FQNEAQ in the germline V gene (reference sequence). The CDR3 contains 14 residues. The CDR3 region is CASSYLGFGNEQYF. In nucleotides, the CDR3 is TGTGCCAGCAGCTATCTGGGATTCGGGAACGAGCAGTACTTC.